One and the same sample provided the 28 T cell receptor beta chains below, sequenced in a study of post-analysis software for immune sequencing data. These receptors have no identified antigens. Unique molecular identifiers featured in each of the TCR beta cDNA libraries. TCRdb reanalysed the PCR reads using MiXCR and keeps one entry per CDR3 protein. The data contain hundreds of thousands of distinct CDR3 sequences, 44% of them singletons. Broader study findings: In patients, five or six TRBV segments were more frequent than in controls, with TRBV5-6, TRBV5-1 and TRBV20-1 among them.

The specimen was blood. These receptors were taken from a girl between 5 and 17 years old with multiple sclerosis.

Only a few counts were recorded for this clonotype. The CDR3, as DNA: TGTGCCAGCAGCTTAGTGCAGGGTTTAGCACCAGGAAATGAGCAGTTCTTC. Its protein is CASSLVQGLAPGNEQFF. The chain joins TRBV7-6 to TRBJ2-1; D may be TRBD1 (5 bases). Germline V gene lookup returns CDR1 SGHVS and CDR2 FNYEAQ. The CDR3 length is 17 residues. Trimming cost V 1 base and J 7 bases, with 20 bases left between them. The variable domain in full, completed from reference TRBV7-6 and TRBJ2-1, reads GAGVSQSPRYKVTKRGQDVALRCDPISGHVSLYWYRQALGQGPEFLTYFNYEAQQDKSGLPNDRFSAERPEGSISTLTIQRTEQRDSAMYRCASSLVQGLAPGNEQFFGPGTRLTVL.

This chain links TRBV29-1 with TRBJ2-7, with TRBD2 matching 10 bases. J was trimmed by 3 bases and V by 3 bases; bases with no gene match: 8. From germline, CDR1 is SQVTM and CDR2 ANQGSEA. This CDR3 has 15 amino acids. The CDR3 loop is CSVELTSGTIYEQYF. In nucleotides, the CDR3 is TGCAGCGTTGAGTTAACTAGCGGGACGATCTACGAGCAGTACTTC.

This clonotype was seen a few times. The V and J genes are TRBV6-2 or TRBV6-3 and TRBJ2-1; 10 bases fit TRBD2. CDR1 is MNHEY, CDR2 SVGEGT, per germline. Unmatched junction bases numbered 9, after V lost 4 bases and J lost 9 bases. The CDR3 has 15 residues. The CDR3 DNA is TGTGCCAGCAGTTTCCCATCCAGCGGGGGGGTTGAGCAGTTCTTC. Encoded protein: CASSFPSSGGVEQFF.

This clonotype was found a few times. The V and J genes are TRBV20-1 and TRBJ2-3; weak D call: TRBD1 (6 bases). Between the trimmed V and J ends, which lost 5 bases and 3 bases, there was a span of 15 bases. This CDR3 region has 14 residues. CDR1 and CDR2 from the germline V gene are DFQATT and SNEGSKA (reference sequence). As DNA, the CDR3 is TGCAGTGCTTTGGACAGCCTAAGGACAGATACGCAGTATTTT. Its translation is CSALDSLRTDTQYF.

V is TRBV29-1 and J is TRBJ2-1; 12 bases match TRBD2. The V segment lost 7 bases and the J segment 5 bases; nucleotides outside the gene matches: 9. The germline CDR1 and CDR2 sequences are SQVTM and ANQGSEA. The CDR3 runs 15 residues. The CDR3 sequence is CSDVKTSGRDNEQFF. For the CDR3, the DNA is TGCAGCGATGTCAAGACTAGCGGGAGAGACAATGAGCAGTTCTTC.

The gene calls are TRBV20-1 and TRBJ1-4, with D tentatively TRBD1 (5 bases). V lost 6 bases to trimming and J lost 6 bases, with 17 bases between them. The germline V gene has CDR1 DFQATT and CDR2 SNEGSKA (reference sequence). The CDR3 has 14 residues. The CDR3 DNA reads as TGCAGTGCCCTCCTCGGGACGCAAGATGAAAAACTGTTTTTT. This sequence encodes CSALLGTQDEKLFF.

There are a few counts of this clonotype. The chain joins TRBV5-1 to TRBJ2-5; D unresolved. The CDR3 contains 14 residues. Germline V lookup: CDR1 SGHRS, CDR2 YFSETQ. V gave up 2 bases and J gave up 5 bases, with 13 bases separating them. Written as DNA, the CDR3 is TGCGCCAGCAGCTTTGGTGGGATTGAGGAGACCCAGTACTTC. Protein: CASSFGGIEETQYF. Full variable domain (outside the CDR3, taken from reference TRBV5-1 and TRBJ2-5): KAGVTQTPRYLIKTRGQQVTLSCSPISGHRSVSWYQQTPGQGLQFLFEYFSETQRNKGNFPGRFSGRQFSNSRSEMNVSTLELGDSALYLCASSFGGIEETQYFGPGTRLLVL.

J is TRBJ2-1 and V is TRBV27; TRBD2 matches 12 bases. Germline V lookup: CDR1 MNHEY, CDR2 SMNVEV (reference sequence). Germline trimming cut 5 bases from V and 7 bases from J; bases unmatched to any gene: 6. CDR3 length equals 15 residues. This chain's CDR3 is CASSATSGRQNEQFF. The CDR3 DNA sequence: TGTGCCAGCAGTGCAACTAGCGGGAGGCAGAATGAGCAGTTCTTC.

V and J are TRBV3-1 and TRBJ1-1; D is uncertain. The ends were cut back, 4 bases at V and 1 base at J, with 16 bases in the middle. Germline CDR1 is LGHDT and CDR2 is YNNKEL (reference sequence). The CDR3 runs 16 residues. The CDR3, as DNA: TGTGCCAGCAGCCCGACTGTAGGCAGAGAGAACACTGAAGCTTTCTTT. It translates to CASSPTVGRENTEAFF.

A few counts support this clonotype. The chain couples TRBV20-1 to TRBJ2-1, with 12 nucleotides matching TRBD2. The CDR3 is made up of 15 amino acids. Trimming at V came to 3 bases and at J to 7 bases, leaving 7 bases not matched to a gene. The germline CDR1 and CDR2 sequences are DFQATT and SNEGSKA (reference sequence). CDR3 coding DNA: TGCAGTGCTAGTTCGGGACTAGCGGGCGGGAATGAGCAGTTCTTC. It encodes CSASSGLAGGNEQFF.

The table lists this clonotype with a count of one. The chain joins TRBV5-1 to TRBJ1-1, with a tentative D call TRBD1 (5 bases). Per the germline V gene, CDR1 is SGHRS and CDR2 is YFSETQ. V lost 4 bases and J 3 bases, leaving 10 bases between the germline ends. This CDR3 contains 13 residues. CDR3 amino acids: CASSAYRYTEAFF. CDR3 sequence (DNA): TGCGCCAGCAGCGCCTACAGGTACACTGAAGCTTTCTTT. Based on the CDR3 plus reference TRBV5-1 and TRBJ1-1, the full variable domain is KAGVTQTPRYLIKTRGQQVTLSCSPISGHRSVSWYQQTPGQGLQFLFEYFSETQRNKGNFPGRFSGRQFSNSRSEMNVSTLELGDSALYLCASSAYRYTEAFFGQGTRLTVV.

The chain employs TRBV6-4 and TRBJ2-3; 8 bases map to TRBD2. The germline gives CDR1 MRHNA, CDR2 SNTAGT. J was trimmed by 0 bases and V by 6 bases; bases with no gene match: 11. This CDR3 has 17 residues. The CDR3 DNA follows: TGTGCCAGCAGCGCCGGGATAGCGGGGACTAGCACAGATACGCAGTATTTT. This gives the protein CASSAGIAGTSTDTQYF.

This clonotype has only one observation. CDR3 residues: CSARVSNEETDYTF. CDR3 DNA: TGCAGTGCTAGAGTTTCGAATGAGGAAACAGACTACACCTTC. The chain carries TRBV20-1 and TRBJ1-2, with D uncertain. CDR1 is DFQATT and CDR2 is SNEGSKA in the germline V gene (reference sequence). The CDR3 runs to 14 residues. The V gene lost 1 base and the J gene lost 10 bases, with 19 bases spanning the gap.

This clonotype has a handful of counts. The CDR3 sequence is CATSGGTMGTEAFF. The CDR3 nucleotides read TGTGCCACCAGTGGGGGGACCATGGGTACTGAAGCTTTCTTT. The J gene is TRBJ1-1, the V gene TRBV24-1; possibly TRBD1 for D (5 bases). The CDR3 extends over 14 amino acids. Germline V gives CDR1 KGHDR, CDR2 SFDVKD. The V end was cut by 5 bases, the J end by 5 bases, with 14 bases between.

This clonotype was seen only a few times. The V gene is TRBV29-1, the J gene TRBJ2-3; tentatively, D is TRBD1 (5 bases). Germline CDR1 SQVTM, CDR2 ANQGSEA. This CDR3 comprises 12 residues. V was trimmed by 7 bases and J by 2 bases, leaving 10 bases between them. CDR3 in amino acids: CSGREYTDTQYF. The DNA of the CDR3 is TGCAGCGGCAGGGAATACACAGATACGCAGTATTTT.

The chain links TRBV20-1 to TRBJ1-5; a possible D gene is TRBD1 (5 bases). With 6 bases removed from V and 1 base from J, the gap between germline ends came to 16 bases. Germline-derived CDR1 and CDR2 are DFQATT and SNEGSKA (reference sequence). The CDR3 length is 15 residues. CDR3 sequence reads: CSASSIEGSNQPQHF. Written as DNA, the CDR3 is TGCAGTGCCTCGTCGATTGAGGGGAGCAATCAGCCCCAGCATTTT.

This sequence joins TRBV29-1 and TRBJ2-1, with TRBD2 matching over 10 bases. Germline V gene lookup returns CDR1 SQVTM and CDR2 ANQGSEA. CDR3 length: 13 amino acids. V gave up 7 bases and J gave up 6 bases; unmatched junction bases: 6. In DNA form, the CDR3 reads TGCAGCGCCGATCGGACTAGCGGCAATGAGCAGTTCTTC. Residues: CSADRTSGNEQFF.

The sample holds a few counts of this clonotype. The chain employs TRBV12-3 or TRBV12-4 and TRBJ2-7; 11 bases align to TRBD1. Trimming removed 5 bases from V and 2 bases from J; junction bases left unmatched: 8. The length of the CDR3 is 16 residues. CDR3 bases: TGTGCCAGCAGTCCTGTCCCGGGACAGGGGGCCTACGAGCAGTACTTC. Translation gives CASSPVPGQGAYEQYF.

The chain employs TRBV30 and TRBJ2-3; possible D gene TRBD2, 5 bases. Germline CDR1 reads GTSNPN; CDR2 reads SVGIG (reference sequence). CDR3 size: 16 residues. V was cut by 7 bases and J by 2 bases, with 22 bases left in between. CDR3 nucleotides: TGTGCCTTTCAGGACTCTCTTCTCGTCTCCACAGATACGCAGTATTTT. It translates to CAFQDSLLVSTDTQYF.

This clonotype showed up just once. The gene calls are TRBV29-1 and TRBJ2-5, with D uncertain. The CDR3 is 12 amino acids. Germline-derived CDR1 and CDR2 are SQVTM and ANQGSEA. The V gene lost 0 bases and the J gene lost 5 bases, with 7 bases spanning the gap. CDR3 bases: TGCAGCGTTGAAGAGTCGGTGGAGACCCAGTACTTC. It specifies CSVEESVETQYF.

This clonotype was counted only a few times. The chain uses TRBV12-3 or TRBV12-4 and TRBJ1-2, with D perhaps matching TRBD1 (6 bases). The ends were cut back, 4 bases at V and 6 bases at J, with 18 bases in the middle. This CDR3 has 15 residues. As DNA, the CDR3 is TGTGCCAGCAGTTCAACAGGGTGGGGGCCCGATGGCTACACCTTC. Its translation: CASSSTGWGPDGYTF.

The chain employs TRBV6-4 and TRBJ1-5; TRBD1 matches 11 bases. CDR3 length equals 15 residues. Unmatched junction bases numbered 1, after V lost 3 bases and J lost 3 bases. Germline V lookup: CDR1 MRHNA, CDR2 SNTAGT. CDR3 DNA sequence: TGTGCCAGCAGTGAGGACAGGGGGCCCAATCAGCCCCAGCATTTT. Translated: CASSEDRGPNQPQHF.

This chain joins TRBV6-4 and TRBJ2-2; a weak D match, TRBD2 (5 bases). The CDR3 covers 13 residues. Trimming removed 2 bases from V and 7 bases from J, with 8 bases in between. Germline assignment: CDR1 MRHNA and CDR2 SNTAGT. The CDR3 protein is CASSDVSGGELFF. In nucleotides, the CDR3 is TGTGCCAGCAGTGACGTAAGCGGCGGGGAGCTGTTTTTT.

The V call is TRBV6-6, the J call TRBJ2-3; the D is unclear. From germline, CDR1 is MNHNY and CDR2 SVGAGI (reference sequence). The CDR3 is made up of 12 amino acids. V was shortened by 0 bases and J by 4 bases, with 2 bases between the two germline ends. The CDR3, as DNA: TGTGCCAGCAGTTACTCCTCAGATACGCAGTATTTT. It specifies CASSYSSDTQYF.

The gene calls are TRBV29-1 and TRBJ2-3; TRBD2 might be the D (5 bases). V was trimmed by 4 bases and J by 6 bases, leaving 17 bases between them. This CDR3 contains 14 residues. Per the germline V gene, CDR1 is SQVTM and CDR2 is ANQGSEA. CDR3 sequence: CSVVLLAPMDTQYF. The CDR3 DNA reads TGCAGCGTTGTCCTGCTAGCCCCGATGGATACGCAGTATTTT.

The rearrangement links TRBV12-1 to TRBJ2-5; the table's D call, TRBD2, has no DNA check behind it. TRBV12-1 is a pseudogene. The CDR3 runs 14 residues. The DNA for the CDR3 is TGTGCCAGCAGCTTGAATGCAGGAGGGATGGAGCAGTACTTC. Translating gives CASSLNAGGMEQYF.

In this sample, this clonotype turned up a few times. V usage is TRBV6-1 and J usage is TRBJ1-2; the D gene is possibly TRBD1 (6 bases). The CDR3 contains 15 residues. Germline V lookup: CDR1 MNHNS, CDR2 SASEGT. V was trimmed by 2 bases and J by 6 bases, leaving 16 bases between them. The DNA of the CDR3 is TGTGCCAGCAGTGAATTGGGGAGGACAGCAGATGGCTACACCTTC. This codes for CASSELGRTADGYTF.

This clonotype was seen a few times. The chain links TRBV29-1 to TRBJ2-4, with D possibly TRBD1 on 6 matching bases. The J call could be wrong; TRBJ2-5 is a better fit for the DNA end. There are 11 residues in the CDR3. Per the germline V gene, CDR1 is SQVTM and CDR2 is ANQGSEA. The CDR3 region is CSERRGETQYF. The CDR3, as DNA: TGCAGCGAAAGAAGGGGGGAGACCCAGTACTTC.